The clone carrying this T cell receptor beta chain was found many times. The read ends 3 residues before the CDR3 terminus; that terminus is restored from the germline J gene. This specimen comes from a study of T cell clonality in common variable immunodeficiency. CDR1 and CDR2 from the germline V gene are DFQATT and SNEGSKA (reference sequence). This CDR3 region has 16 residues. With V trimmed by 3 bases and J by 3 bases, 11 bases remained unmatched. The data were produced by immunoSEQ multiplex PCR, yet TCRdb's version contains in-frame clones alone and is incomplete. The repertoire consists of roughly 40,000 clones, none detected only once.

The sequenced sample was peripheral blood mononuclear cells. V and J are TRBV20-1 and TRBJ2-3; 8 bases agree with TRBD2. This sequence was found in a person aged 18-70 years in good health. Partial CDR3 DNA: TGCAGTGCTAGTGTCAGTGGAACTAGCGGAACAGATACG. Its translation is CSASVSGTSGTDT. In full, the CDR3 reads CSASVSGTSGTDTQYF.